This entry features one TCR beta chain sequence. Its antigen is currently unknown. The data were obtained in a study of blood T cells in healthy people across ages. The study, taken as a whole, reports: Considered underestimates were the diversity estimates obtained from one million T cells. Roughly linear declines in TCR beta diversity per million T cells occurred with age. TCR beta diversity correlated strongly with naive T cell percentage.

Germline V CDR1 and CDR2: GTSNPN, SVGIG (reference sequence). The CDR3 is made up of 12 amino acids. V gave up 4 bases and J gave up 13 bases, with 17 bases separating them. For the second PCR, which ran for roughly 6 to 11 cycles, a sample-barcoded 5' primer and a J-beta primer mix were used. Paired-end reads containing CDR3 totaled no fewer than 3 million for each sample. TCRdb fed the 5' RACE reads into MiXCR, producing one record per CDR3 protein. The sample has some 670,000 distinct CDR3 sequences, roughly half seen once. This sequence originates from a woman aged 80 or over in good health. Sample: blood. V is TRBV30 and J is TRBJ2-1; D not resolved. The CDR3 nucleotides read TGTGCCTGGAATATCCCACTTCGCCGACAGTTCTTC. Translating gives CAWNIPLRRQFF.